This T cell receptor (beta chain) is from a study of T cells after yellow fever vaccination. Study information: SMART-Seq v4 Ultra Low Input prepared libraries from low-cell fractions.

Each CDR3 protein gets one entry after TCRdb re-called the 5' RACE reads with MiXCR. The profile shows hundreds of thousands of distinct CDR3 sequences, around 4% of them singletons. This clonotype was counted many times. The antigen remains undetermined. Findings and caveats of the study: Reappearance after the booster was seen for most primary-vaccination clones, at about 95% CD4 and 75% to 90% CD8. Weaker overall was a secondary response that nonetheless peaked faster, on day 5 versus 15.

V was cut by 7 bases and J by 1 base, with 13 bases left in between. The CDR3 has 15 residues. This sample comprised PBMCs, obtained on the day of the yellow fever booster vaccination. The receptor comes from a man between 18 and 29 years old who received the YFV17D yellow fever vaccine. The chain recombines TRBV12-3 or TRBV12-4 with TRBJ2-2; D gene uncertain. The CDR3 reads CASTSRALNTGELFF. The CDR3 DNA sequence: TGTGCCAGCACCTCCCGGGCCCTGAACACCGGGGAGCTGTTTTTT.